These 23 T cell receptor beta chains came from one sample sequenced in a study of cytomegalovirus exposure and HLA in healthy donors (dated 2017 in TCRdb). Library creation used the immunoSEQ multiplex PCR assay. The multiplex PCR relied on a mix of 60 forward primers for TCR Vbeta segments and 13 reverse primers for TCR Jbeta segments. TCRdb took this table from immuneACCESS and kept in-frame rearrangements with V and J called. Such tables lack part of the clones; where checked against another copy, unresolved V genes explain under half of the gap, and the rest is unexplained. This sample gives some 90,000 clones in total; roughly three quarters of them show up just once. About 3% of the sample is taken by the ten largest. The sequenced material came from PBMCs. The receptors derive from a man aged 35 to 55 in good health and CMV-seronegative.

The chain is built from TRBV6-1 and TRBJ1-1, with a possible D match to TRBD1 (5 bases). The V gene lost 4 bases and the J gene lost 1 base, with 7 bases spanning the gap. Germline V lookup: CDR1 MNHNS, CDR2 SASEGT. CDR3 size: 13 residues. This CDR3 is CASSATENTEAFF. The DNA of the CDR3 is TGTGCCAGCAGTGCGACAGAGAACACTGAAGCTTTCTTT.

V gene TRBV5-4 combines with J gene TRBJ1-6, with D possibly being TRBD1 (6 bases). The germline V gene has CDR1 SGHNT and CDR2 YYREEE (reference sequence). The ends were cut back, 3 bases at V and 3 bases at J, with 16 bases in the middle. The CDR3 has 17 amino acids. CDR3 nucleotide sequence: TGTGCCAGCAGCTCCAGGCTGGCAGGGGTCTATAATTCACCCCTCCACTTT. This gives the protein CASSSRLAGVYNSPLHF. Together with reference TRBV5-4 and TRBJ1-6, the CDR3 gives the full variable domain: ETGVTQSPTHLIKTRGQQVTLRCSSQSGHNTVSWYQQALGQGPQFIFQYYREEENGRGNFPPRFSGLQFPNYSSELNVNALELDDSALYLCASSSRLAGVYNSPLHFGNGTRLTVT.

The rearrangement uses TRBV5-6 and TRBJ2-5; no clear D. The germline V gene has CDR1 SGHDT and CDR2 YYEEEE. Between the trimmed V and J ends, which lost 0 bases and 3 bases, there was a span of 12 bases. The CDR3 consists of 15 residues. CDR3: CASSLAPSVKETQYF. The CDR3 nucleotides read TGTGCCAGCAGCTTGGCACCGTCGGTTAAAGAGACCCAGTACTTC. The full variable domain, its missing parts supplied by reference TRBV5-6 and TRBJ2-5, is DAGVTQSPTHLIKTRGQQVTLRCSPKSGHDTVSWYQQALGQGPQFIFQYYEEEERQRGNFPDRFSGHQFPNYSSELNVNALLLGDSALYLCASSLAPSVKETQYFGPGTRLLVL.

Only one count was recorded for this clone. The V gene is TRBV28, the J gene TRBJ1-5; the D gene is possibly TRBD1 (5 bases). The ends were cut back, 2 bases at V and 9 bases at J, with 11 bases in the middle. CDR1 MDHEN and CDR2 SYDVKM come from the germline V gene. The CDR3 is 13 amino acids. CDR3 loop: CASSLGAEPPQHF. The CDR3 bases are TGTGCCAGCAGTTTAGGGGCCGAGCCGCCCCAGCATTTT.

This clone was observed once. The rearrangement links TRBV7-2 to TRBJ1-2, with TRBD1 matching 8 bases. Germline CDR1 SGHTA, CDR2 FQGNSA. V was clipped by 1 base and J by 1 base; unmatched bases: 2. This CDR3 has 15 residues. The CDR3 sequence is CASSLEQGVNYGYTF. For the CDR3, the DNA is TGTGCCAGCAGCTTAGAACAGGGGGTTAACTATGGCTACACCTTC.

This clone was seen more than once but under ten times. The chain combines TRBV11-3 with TRBJ2-7, with a tentative D call TRBD1 (7 bases). V dropped 3 bases and J dropped 7 bases, with 16 bases sitting between them. The CDR3 consists of 14 residues. Germline V lookup: CDR1 SGHNT, CDR2 YENEEA. The CDR3 spells CASSFKGGAGEQYF. CDR3 sequence (DNA): TGTGCCAGCAGCTTCAAAGGGGGCGCGGGGGAGCAGTACTTC.

J is TRBJ1-1 and V is TRBV11-2; no definite D call. The CDR3 covers 13 residues. Looked up from germline, CDR1 is SGHAT and CDR2 is FQNNGV. V was shortened by 2 bases and J by 4 bases, with 8 bases between the two germline ends. CDR3 residues: CASSLPSGTEAFF. In DNA, the CDR3 is TGTGCCAGCAGCTTACCCAGTGGCACTGAAGCTTTCTTT. Together with reference TRBV11-2 and TRBJ1-1, the CDR3 gives the full variable domain: EAGVAQSPRYKIIEKRQSVAFWCNPISGHATLYWYQQILGQGPKLLIQFQNNGVVDDSQLPKDRFSAERLKGVDSTLKIQPAKLEDSAVYLCASSLPSGTEAFFGQGTRLTVV.

The rearrangement joins TRBV27 to TRBJ2-1; 10 nucleotides agree with TRBD2. The CDR3 is 15 residues long. The germline V gene has CDR1 MNHEY and CDR2 SMNVEV (reference sequence). Unmatched junction bases numbered 5, after V lost 1 base and J lost 8 bases. CDR3 coding DNA: TGTGCCAGCAGTTTATTAGCGGGGGGCTGGGATGAGCAGTTCTTC. Translated, it gives CASSLLAGGWDEQFF.

The gene calls are TRBV28 and TRBJ2-3, with TRBD1 identical over 12 bases. The CDR3 runs 18 residues. J lost 0 bases, V lost 5 bases, and 9 bases had no gene match. In germline, CDR1 is MDHEN, CDR2 SYDVKM. The CDR3 DNA reads TGTGCCAGCAGTCCCGGGACAGGGGGCCTTCAAAGCACAGATACGCAGTATTTT. Its translation: CASSPGTGGLQSTDTQYF. Full variable domain (rest looked up from reference TRBV28 and TRBJ2-3): DVKVTQSSRYLVKRTGEKVFLECVQDMDHENMFWYRQDPGLGLRLIYFSYDVKMKEKGDIPEGYSVSREKKERFSLILESASTNQTSMYLCASSPGTGGLQSTDTQYFGPGTRLTVL.

V and J are TRBV9 and TRBJ1-2; a possible D gene is TRBD1 (5 bases). CDR1 is SGDLS and CDR2 is YYNGEE in the germline V gene. The CDR3 runs 15 residues. V was pared by 3 bases and J by 2 bases, with 14 bases between. The CDR3 loop reads CASSAPYQGNYGYTF. CDR3 bases: TGTGCCAGCAGCGCTCCCTACCAGGGAAACTATGGCTACACCTTC.

This sequence joins TRBV7-2 and TRBJ2-7; D gene ambiguous. V was trimmed by 0 bases and J by 7 bases, leaving 13 bases between them. The length of the CDR3 is 14 residues. Germline assignment: CDR1 SGHTA and CDR2 FQGNSA. CDR3 DNA: TGTGCCAGCAGCTTAGCTTCAGGTGTAAGGGAGCAGTACTTC. It is translated as CASSLASGVREQYF.

V gene TRBV4-2 combines with J gene TRBJ2-1; TRBD2 is a possible D gene (6 bases). The V and J ends lost 3 bases and 4 bases respectively, with 19 bases between them. This CDR3 contains 17 residues. CDR1 and CDR2 (germline): LGHNA, YNFKEQ. This CDR3 reads CASSHPAGGTYYNEQFF. The CDR3 nucleotides are TGTGCCAGCAGCCACCCGGCTGGGGGGACTTATTACAATGAGCAGTTCTTC.

The rearrangement uses TRBV27 and TRBJ1-4; 8 bases are shared with TRBD1. This CDR3 has 20 residues. Germline trimming cut 8 bases from V and 3 bases from J; bases unmatched to any gene: 23. CDR1 and CDR2 (germline): MNHEY, SMNVEV (reference sequence). CDR3 DNA: TGTGCCAGCCGGCCGGCCGCCTGGGGCCAGGGGGCGATGGCTAATGAAAAACTGTTTTTT. Residues: CASRPAAWGQGAMANEKLFF.

This clone was counted only a few times. V usage is TRBV27 and J usage is TRBJ1-4; the D is unclear. The CDR3 is 14 residues long. From germline, CDR1 is MNHEY and CDR2 SMNVEV (reference sequence). V was cut by 1 base and J by 8 bases, with 11 bases left in between. This CDR3 is CASSLFSGSEKLFF. CDR3 nucleotides: TGTGCCAGCAGTTTATTTTCGGGTAGCGAAAAACTGTTTTTT.

The chain combines TRBV4-3 with TRBJ1-1; D uncertain. CDR1 LGHNA and CDR2 YSLEER come from the germline V gene. The CDR3 has 13 amino acids. V was clipped by 4 bases and J by 3 bases, with 9 bases between them. The CDR3 DNA sequence: TGCGCCAGCAGCCGGGAGGCGGACACTGAAGCTTTCTTT. It codes for CASSREADTEAFF.

The chain couples TRBV7-3 to TRBJ1-4; a weak D match, TRBD1 (6 bases). V was trimmed by 4 bases and J by 6 bases, leaving 12 bases between them. Looked up from germline, CDR1 is SGHTA and CDR2 is FQGTGA. The CDR3 totals 14 residues. CDR3 nucleotides: TGTGCCAGCAGCTCCGGGGAGGGGGATGAAAAACTGTTTTTT. Translating it yields CASSSGEGDEKLFF.

V and J are TRBV6-4 and TRBJ2-5; 15 bases line up with TRBD2. With 0 bases clipped from V and 2 bases from J, the junction kept 1 base outside the gene matches. CDR1 and CDR2 from the germline V gene are MRHNA and SNTAGT. The CDR3 runs to 17 residues. The CDR3, as DNA: TGTGCCAGCAGTGACTCGGGGACTAGCGGGGGGCAAGAGACCCAGTACTTC. Its protein is CASSDSGTSGGQETQYF.

This clone has more than one count but fewer than ten. The V and J genes are TRBV9 and TRBJ2-7; weak D call: TRBD1 (7 bases). V was shortened by 0 bases and J by 3 bases, with 16 bases between the two germline ends. The germline V gene encodes CDR1 SGDLS and CDR2 YYNGEE. This CDR3 has 16 amino acids. As DNA, the CDR3 is TGTGCCAGCAGCGTAGCATTCCAGGGGGGTCGCTACGAGCAGTACTTC. Translating gives CASSVAFQGGRYEQYF.

The chain couples TRBV27 to TRBJ1-4; 7 bases are shared with TRBD1. The CDR3 sequence is 16 residues long. Germline lookup yields CDR1 MNHEY and CDR2 SMNVEV (reference sequence). V trimming: 1 base; J trimming: 8 bases; junction bases outside the gene matches: 10. The CDR3 sequence: CASSLYRGQKEEKLFF. For the CDR3, the DNA is TGTGCCAGCAGTTTATATAGGGGACAGAAGGAAGAAAAACTGTTTTTT.

The V gene is TRBV28, the J gene TRBJ2-2; 10 bases map to TRBD1. The V gene end was trimmed by 7 bases and the J gene end by 3 bases; junction bases not matched to a gene: 11. The CDR3 length is 17 residues. Germline-derived CDR1 and CDR2 are MDHEN and SYDVKM. The CDR3 loop is CASTYLPGQGYTGELFF. In nucleotides, the CDR3 is TGTGCCAGCACCTACCTCCCGGGACAGGGGTACACCGGGGAGCTGTTTTTT. Full variable domain (rest looked up from reference TRBV28 and TRBJ2-2): DVKVTQSSRYLVKRTGEKVFLECVQDMDHENMFWYRQDPGLGLRLIYFSYDVKMKEKGDIPEGYSVSREKKERFSLILESASTNQTSMYLCASTYLPGQGYTGELFFGEGSRLTVL.

This clone was observed a few times. V gene TRBV7-2 combines with J gene TRBJ1-1; 7 bases agree with TRBD1. The CDR3 spans 14 residues. V was clipped by 6 bases and J by 2 bases; unmatched bases: 6. The germline gives CDR1 SGHTA, CDR2 FQGNSA. CDR3 loop: CASSLTGKNTEAFF. CDR3 bases: TGTGCCAGCAGTTTGACAGGGAAAAACACTGAAGCTTTCTTT.

The rearrangement joins TRBV7-2 to TRBJ2-5, with D possibly TRBD2 on 5 matching bases. CDR1 is SGHTA, CDR2 FQGNSA, per germline. With 7 bases removed from V and 1 base from J, the gap between germline ends came to 16 bases. The CDR3 consists of 15 residues. CDR3 loop: CASNTRLGSQETQYF. As DNA, the CDR3 is TGTGCCAGCAACACGAGGTTGGGGAGCCAAGAGACCCAGTACTTC.

This chain uses TRBV5-1 with TRBJ2-7, with 7 bases that match TRBD1. The CDR3 sequence is 13 residues long. Per germline, CDR1 SGHRS and CDR2 YFSETQ. V was pared by 0 bases and J by 7 bases, with 4 bases of the junction left unmatched. The CDR3 nucleotides are TGCGCCAGCAGCTTGGGGACAGGCTGGGAGCAGTACTTC. As protein: CASSLGTGWEQYF.